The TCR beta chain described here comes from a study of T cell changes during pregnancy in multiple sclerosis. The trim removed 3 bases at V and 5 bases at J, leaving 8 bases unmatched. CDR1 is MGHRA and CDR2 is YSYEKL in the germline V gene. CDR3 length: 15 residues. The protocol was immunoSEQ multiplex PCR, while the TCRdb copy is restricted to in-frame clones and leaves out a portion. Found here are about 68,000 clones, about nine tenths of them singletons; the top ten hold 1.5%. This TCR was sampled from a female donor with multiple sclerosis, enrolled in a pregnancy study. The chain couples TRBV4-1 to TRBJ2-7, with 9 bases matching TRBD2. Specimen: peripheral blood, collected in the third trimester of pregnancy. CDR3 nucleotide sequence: TGCGCCAGCAGCCACCCGACTAGCGGAACGGACGAGCAGTACTTC. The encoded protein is CASSHPTSGTDEQYF.